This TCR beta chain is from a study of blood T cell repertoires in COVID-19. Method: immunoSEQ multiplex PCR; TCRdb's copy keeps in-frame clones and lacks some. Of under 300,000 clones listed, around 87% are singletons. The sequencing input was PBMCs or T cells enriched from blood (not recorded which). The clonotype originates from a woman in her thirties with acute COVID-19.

CDR3 coding DNA: TGTGCCAGCAGCCTGACAGGAGAAAATTCACCCCTCCACTTT. Translation: CASSLTGENSPLHF. V gene TRBV5-4 combines with J gene TRBJ1-6; a possible D gene is TRBD1 (6 bases). The CDR3 covers 14 residues. Germline CDR1 is SGHNT and CDR2 is YYREEE (reference sequence). V was cut by 4 bases and J by 7 bases, with 12 bases left in between.